The rows below give T cell receptor beta chains drawn from one sample of a study of blood T cell repertoires in COVID-19. TCRdb's table, derived via immunoSEQ multiplex PCR, lists solely in-frame clones and lacks some. Of 380,000 or so clones listed, around 90% are singletons. The sample comprised peripheral blood. The receptors were sampled from a man between 35 and 55 years old with acute or convalescent COVID-19. Each CDR3 is given with its conserved first and last residue. D genes are given only for firm matches. Size is omitted from some rows. Given values are once, few, many or a class for expanded clones.

j_gene	d_gene	v_gene	abundance	CDR3aa	CDR3nt
TRBJ2-2	TRBD2	TRBV9	.	CASRTSGSPNTGELFF	TGTGCCAGCAGGACTAGCGGGTCTCCGAACACCGGGGAGCTGTTTTTT
TRBJ1-1	.	TRBV7-6	.	CASSLSGTEAFF	TGTGCCAGCAGCTTATCCGGCACTGAAGCTTTCTTT
TRBJ2-1	.	TRBV7-7	.	CASSLRVSDEQFF	TGTGCTAGCAGCTTAAGAGTTTCTGATGAGCAGTTCTTC
TRBJ2-5	TRBD2	TRBV2	.	CASRGRAGRLGTQYF	TGTGCCAGCCGGGGGAGAGCGGGGCGCCTGGGGACCCAGTACTTC
TRBJ1-6	TRBD1	TRBV7-2	.	CASSLGTPGQRNSPLHF	TGTGCCAGCAGCTTAGGTACCCCGGGACAGAGAAATTCACCCCTCCACTTT
TRBJ2-5	.	TRBV7-3	.	CASSLMGGSQETQYF	TGTGCCAGCAGCTTAATGGGGGGATCGCAAGAGACCCAGTACTTC
TRBJ1-1	.	TRBV4-1	.	CASSPAGGLEAFF	TGCGCCAGCAGCCCCGCGGGGGGCCTTGAAGCTTTCTTT
TRBJ2-2	TRBD2	TRBV4-1	once	CASSQVKFRLSSGITGELFF	TGCGCCAGCAGCCAAGTAAAATTCCGACTAAGTAGCGGGATCACCGGGGAGCTGTTTTTT
TRBJ2-7	.	TRBV7-7	.	CASSLGGGQSYEQYF	TGTGCTAGCAGCTTAGGCGGGGGCCAATCCTACGAGCAGTACTTC
TRBJ1-1	.	TRBV30	.	CASRLGGEAFF	TGTGCCTCACGACTGGGCGGGGAGGCTTTCTTT
TRBJ2-3	.	TRBV19	.	CASSRRRGTADTQYF	TGTGCCAGTAGTAGGCGCAGGGGAACCGCAGATACGCAGTATTTT
TRBJ2-2	TRBD2	TRBV19	.	CATRRLAGGKTPAGELFF	TGTGCCACCCGTCGGCTAGCGGGGGGGAAAACACCGGCCGGGGAGCTGTTTTTT
TRBJ2-1	TRBD2	TRBV7-3	.	CASSLSGGSGRAGEQFF	TGTGCCAGCAGCTTAAGCGGAGGTAGCGGGAGGGCTGGGGAGCAGTTCTTC
TRBJ2-6	.	TRBV11-2	.	CASSYDTNVLTF	TGTGCCAGCAGCTACGATACAAACGTCCTGACTTTC
TRBJ1-5	TRBD1	TRBV28	.	CASSNGQGPLYSNQPQHF	TGTGCCAGCAGTAACGGACAGGGACCCCTTTATAGCAATCAGCCCCAGCATTTT
TRBJ2-7	TRBD2	TRBV11-2	few	CASSLGAGLAGLNEQYF	TGTGCCAGCAGCTTAGGAGCGGGGCTAGCGGGATTGAACGAGCAGTACTTC
TRBJ2-1	.	TRBV24-1	once	CATSESYGEQFF	TGTGCCACCAGTGAGTCGTACGGTGAGCAGTTCTTC
TRBJ1-6	.	TRBV5-1	.	CASSLRQGNSPLHF	TGCGCCAGCAGCTTGAGGCAGGGAAATTCACCCCTCCACTTT
TRBJ2-1	.	TRBV4-1	.	CATKREGGGYNEQFF	TGCGCCACCAAACGTGAGGGAGGGGGGTACAATGAGCAGTTCTTC
TRBJ2-3	.	TRBV30	.	CAWGGNPDTQYF	TGTGCCTGGGGCGGGAATCCAGATACGCAGTATTTT
TRBJ1-1	TRBD1	TRBV3-1/TRBV3-2	.	CASTRQGAFEAFF	TGTGCCAGCACTAGACAGGGGGCTTTTGAAGCTTTCTTT
TRBJ1-1	.	TRBV19	.	CASSSVGGPLNTEAFF	TGTGCCAGTAGTTCCGTAGGGGGACCACTGAACACTGAAGCTTTCTTT
TRBJ1-1	.	TRBV6-6	.	CASSRGEGYTEAFF	TGTGCCAGCAGTCGGGGGGAGGGATACACTGAAGCTTTCTTT
TRBJ1-1	.	TRBV5-1	.	CASSFVWEAANTEAFF	TGCGCCAGCAGCTTTGTTTGGGAGGCCGCGAACACTGAAGCTTTCTTT
TRBJ2-7	.	TRBV7-9	.	CASRGQGYEQYF	TGTGCCAGCAGAGGGCAGGGATACGAGCAGTACTTC
TRBJ2-2	.	TRBV18	.	CASSPDQGYTGELFF	TGTGCCAGCTCACCAGACCAGGGCTACACCGGGGAGCTGTTTTTT
TRBJ2-1	TRBD2	TRBV19	.	CASSYGAGGYNEQFF	TGTGCCAGTAGTTATGGGGCGGGAGGCTACAATGAGCAGTTCTTC
TRBJ2-7	TRBD1	TRBV11-1	.	CASSPSGTGVYEQYF	TGTGCCAGCAGCCCATCCGGGACAGGAGTCTACGAGCAGTACTTC
TRBJ2-7	TRBD2	TRBV5-6	.	CASSSGTSGRDPSYEQYF	TGTGCCAGCAGCTCCGGGACTAGCGGGAGGGACCCCTCCTACGAGCAGTACTTC
TRBJ1-2	TRBD1	TRBV2	.	CASNPGQGVWNGYTF	TGTGCCAGCAACCCGGGACAGGGGGTTTGGAATGGCTACACCTTC
TRBJ2-7	TRBD1	TRBV2	.	CASSATGVEQYF	TGTGCCAGCAGTGCTACAGGGGTAGAGCAGTACTTC
TRBJ2-1	TRBD2	TRBV19	.	CASSGPASGELNYNEQFF	TGTGCCAGTAGTGGCCCCGCTAGCGGAGAATTGAACTACAATGAGCAGTTCTTC
TRBJ2-3	TRBD1	TRBV30	.	CAWSQAGTGVTDTQYF	TGTGCCTGGAGTCAGGCCGGGACAGGGGTTACAGATACGCAGTATTTT
TRBJ2-7	TRBD1	TRBV16	.	CASSPSGTGPYEQYF	TGTGCCAGCAGCCCGTCCGGGACAGGACCCTACGAGCAGTACTTC
TRBJ2-3	TRBD2	TRBV4-1	.	CASSPSGRTDTQYF	TGCGCCAGCAGCCCTAGCGGGAGAACAGATACGCAGTATTTT
TRBJ1-1	.	TRBV19	.	CASSIVSGVEAFF	TGTGCCAGTAGTATAGTTTCAGGGGTTGAAGCTTTCTTT
TRBJ1-2	.	TRBV28	.	CASSFGSWGYTF	TGTGCCAGCAGTTTCGGGAGTTGGGGCTACACCTTC
TRBJ1-5	TRBD1	TRBV6-5	.	CASSPKQGGTQPQHF	TGTGCCAGCAGCCCCAAACAGGGGGGGACGCAGCCCCAGCATTTT
TRBJ2-3	.	TRBV4-2	.	CASSPRDFGADTQYF	TGTGCCAGCAGCCCTCGGGACTTCGGGGCAGATACGCAGTATTTT
TRBJ2-2	.	TRBV2	.	CASSGTRMFATGELFF	TGTGCCAGCAGTGGTACTAGGATGTTTGCGACCGGGGAGCTGTTTTTT
TRBJ1-1	.	TRBV27	.	CASSFQGMNTEAFF	TGTGCCAGCAGTTTCCAGGGAATGAACACTGAAGCTTTCTTT
TRBJ2-5	TRBD2	TRBV5-4	.	CATLAGGPVSQETQYF	TGTGCGACCCTAGCGGGGGGGCCGGTAAGCCAAGAGACCCAGTACTTC
TRBJ1-4	.	TRBV28	.	CASKTPGFATNEKLFF	TGTGCCAGCAAGACTCCCGGATTCGCAACTAATGAAAAACTGTTTTTT
TRBJ1-1	.	TRBV5-1	once	CASSVEKLTDQAFF	TGCGCCAGCAGCGTAGAAAAACTGACAGACCAAGCTTTCTTT
TRBJ2-2	TRBD2	TRBV29-1	.	CSVEDLGSGTAGELFF	TGCAGCGTTGAAGATCTGGGTAGCGGGACGGCCGGGGAGCTGTTTTTT
TRBJ1-5	.	TRBV28	.	CASSLGGHSNQPQHF	TGTGCCAGCAGTTTAGGTGGACATAGCAATCAGCCCCAGCATTTT
TRBJ1-5	.	TRBV4-2	.	CASSQGPTNQPQHF	TGTGCCAGCAGCCAAGGCCCGACAAATCAGCCCCAGCATTTT
TRBJ1-1	TRBD1	TRBV2	.	CASSSTGTGPEAFF	TGTGCCAGCAGCTCAACAGGGACAGGGCCTGAAGCTTTCTTT
TRBJ1-1	TRBD1	TRBV19	.	CASSWTGDTEAFF	TGTGCCAGTAGTTGGACAGGGGACACTGAAGCTTTCTTT
TRBJ1-2	.	TRBV7-6	.	CASSITGNYGYTF	TGTGCCAGCAGCATAACAGGAAACTATGGCTACACCTTC
TRBJ1-1	.	TRBV7-2	.	CASSLFKGVTEAFF	TGTGCCAGCAGCTTATTCAAGGGGGTGACTGAAGCTTTCTTT
TRBJ1-2	.	TRBV12-3/TRBV12-4	.	CASSRTDIYGYTF	TGTGCCAGCAGTCGGACAGATATCTATGGCTACACCTTC